Included here is one T cell receptor beta chain sequence, with context. The PCR used 60 Vbeta and 13 Jbeta primers. TCRdb's copy holds only in-frame clones and misses some; the assay was immunoSEQ multiplex PCR. The sample records fewer than 250,000 clones, around 80% being singletons. This record comes from a study of cytomegalovirus exposure and HLA in healthy donors. In germline, CDR1 is GTSNPN, CDR2 SVGIG (reference sequence). The CDR3 runs to 14 residues. Germline trimming cut 7 bases from V and 0 bases from J; bases unmatched to any gene: 6. The clonotype was recovered from a woman in her forties in good health and CMV-seronegative. The rearrangement uses TRBV30 and TRBJ2-7; 10 bases are shared with TRBD1. Sequencing input: PBMCs. CDR3 in DNA: TGTGCCTTAGACAGGGGGCTCAGCTCCTACGAGCAGTACTTC. Protein product: CALDRGLSSYEQYF.